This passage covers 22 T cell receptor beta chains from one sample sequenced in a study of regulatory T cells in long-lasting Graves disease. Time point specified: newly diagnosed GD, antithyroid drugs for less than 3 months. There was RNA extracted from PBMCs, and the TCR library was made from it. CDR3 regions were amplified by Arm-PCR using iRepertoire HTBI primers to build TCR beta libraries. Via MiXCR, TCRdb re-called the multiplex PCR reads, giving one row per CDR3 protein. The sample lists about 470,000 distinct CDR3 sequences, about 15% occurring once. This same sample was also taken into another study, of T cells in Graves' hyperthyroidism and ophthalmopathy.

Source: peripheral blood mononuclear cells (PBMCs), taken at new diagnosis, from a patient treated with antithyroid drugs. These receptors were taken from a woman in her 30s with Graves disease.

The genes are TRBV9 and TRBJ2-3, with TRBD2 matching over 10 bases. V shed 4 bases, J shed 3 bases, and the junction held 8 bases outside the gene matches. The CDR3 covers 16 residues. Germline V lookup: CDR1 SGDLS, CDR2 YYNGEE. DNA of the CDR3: TGTGCCAGCAGCCCCCGCGGTAGCGGGAGGACAGATACGCAGTATTTT. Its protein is CASSPRGSGRTDTQYF.

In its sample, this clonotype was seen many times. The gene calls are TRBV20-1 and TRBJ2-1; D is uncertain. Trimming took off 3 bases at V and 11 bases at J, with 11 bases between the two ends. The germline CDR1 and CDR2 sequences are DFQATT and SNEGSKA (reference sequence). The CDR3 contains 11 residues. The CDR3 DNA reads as TGCAGTGCTAGGGTTGCAGGCAAGCAGTTCTTC. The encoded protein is CSARVAGKQFF.

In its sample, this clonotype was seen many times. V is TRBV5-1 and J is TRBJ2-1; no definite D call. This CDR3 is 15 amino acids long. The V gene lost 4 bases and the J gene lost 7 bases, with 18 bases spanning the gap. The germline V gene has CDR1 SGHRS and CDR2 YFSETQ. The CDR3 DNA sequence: TGCGCCAGCAGCCCGCAGGACGCGGCGTTGAATGAGCAGTTCTTC. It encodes CASSPQDAALNEQFF.

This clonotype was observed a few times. The CDR3 DNA follows: TGTGCCAGCTCCGTCTCTGTCCACTACGAGCAGTACTTC. This encodes CASSVSVHYEQYF. This rearrangement joins TRBV7-6 to TRBJ2-7; D is uncertain. Germline CDR1 and CDR2: SGHVS and FNYEAQ. The CDR3 totals 13 residues. With 8 bases removed from V and 3 bases from J, the gap between germline ends came to 14 bases.

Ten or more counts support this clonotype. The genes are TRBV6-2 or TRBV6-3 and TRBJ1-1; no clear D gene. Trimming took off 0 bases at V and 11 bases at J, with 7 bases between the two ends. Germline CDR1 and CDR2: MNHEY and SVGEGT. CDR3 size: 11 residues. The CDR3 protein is CASSYSSLAFF. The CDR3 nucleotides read TGTGCCAGCAGTTACTCGAGTCTGGCTTTCTTT.

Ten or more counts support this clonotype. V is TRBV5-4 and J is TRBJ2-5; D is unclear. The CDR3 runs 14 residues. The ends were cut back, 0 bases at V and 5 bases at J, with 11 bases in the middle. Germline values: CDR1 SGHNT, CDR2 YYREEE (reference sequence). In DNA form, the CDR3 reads TGTGCCAGCAGCTTGGGACCACCTCGCGAGACCCAGTACTTC. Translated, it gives CASSLGPPRETQYF.

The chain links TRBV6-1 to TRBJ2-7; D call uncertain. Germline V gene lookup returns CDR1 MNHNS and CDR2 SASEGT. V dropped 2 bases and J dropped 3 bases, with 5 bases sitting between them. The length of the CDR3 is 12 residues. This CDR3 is CASSERVYEQYF. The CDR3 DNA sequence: TGTGCCAGCAGTGAAAGGGTCTACGAGCAGTACTTC.

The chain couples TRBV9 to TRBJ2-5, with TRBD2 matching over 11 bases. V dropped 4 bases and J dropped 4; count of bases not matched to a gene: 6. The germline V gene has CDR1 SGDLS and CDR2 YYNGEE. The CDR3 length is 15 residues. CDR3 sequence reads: CASSQGGLAAETQYF. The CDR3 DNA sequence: TGTGCCAGCAGCCAGGGGGGACTAGCGGCAGAGACCCAGTACTTC. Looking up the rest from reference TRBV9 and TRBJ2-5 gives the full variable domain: DSGVTQTPKHLITATGQRVTLRCSPRSGDLSVYWYQQSLDQGLQFLIQYYNGEERAKGNILERFSAQQFPDLHSELNLSSLELGDSALYFCASSQGGLAAETQYFGPGTRLLVL.

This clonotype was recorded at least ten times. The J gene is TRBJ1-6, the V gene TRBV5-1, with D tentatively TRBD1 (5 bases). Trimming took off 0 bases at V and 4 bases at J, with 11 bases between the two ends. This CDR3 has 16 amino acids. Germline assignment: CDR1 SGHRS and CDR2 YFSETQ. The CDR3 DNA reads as TGCGCCAGCAGCTTGGACCCGGGACGGTATAATTCACCCCTCCACTTT. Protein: CASSLDPGRYNSPLHF.

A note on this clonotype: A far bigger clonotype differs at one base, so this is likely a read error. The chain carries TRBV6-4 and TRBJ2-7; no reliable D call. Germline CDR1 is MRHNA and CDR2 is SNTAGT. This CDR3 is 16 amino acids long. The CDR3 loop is CTSSLRTGSLTTEQYF. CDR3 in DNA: TGTACCAGCAGCCTCCGAACCGGGTCACTCACCACCGAGCAGTACTTC.

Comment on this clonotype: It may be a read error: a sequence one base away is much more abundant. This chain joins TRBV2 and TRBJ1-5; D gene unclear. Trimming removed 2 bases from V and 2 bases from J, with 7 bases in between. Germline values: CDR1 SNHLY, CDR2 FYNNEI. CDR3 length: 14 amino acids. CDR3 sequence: CASSERAGNQPQHF. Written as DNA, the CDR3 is TGTGCCAGCAGTGAAAGGGCGGGCAATCAGCCCCAGCATTTT. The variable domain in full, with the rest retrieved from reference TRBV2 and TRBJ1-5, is EPEVTQTPSHQVTQMGQEVILRCVPISNHLYFYWYRQILGQKVEFLVSFYNNEISEKSEIFDDQFSVERPDGSNFTLKIRSTKLEDSAMYFCASSERAGNQPQHFGDGTRLSIL.

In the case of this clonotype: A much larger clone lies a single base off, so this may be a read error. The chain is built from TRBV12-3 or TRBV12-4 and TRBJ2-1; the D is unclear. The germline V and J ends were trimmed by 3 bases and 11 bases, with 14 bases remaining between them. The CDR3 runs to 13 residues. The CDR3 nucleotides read TGTGCCAGCAGTTTTGGGCGGCCTAATAAGCAGTTCTTC. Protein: CASSFGRPNKQFF.

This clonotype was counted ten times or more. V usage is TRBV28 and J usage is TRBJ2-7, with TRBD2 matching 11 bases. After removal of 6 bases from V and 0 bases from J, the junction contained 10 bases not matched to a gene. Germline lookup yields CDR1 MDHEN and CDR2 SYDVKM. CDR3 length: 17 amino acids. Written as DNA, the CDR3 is TGTGCCAGCAGAAGGGGGGCTAGCGGGAGGCTCTCCTACGAGCAGTACTTC. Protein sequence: CASRRGASGRLSYEQYF.

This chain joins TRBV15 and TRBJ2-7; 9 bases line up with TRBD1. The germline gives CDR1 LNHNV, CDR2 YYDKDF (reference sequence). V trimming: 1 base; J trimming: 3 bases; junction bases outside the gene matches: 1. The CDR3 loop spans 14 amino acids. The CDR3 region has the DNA TGTGCCACCAGCAGAGCGACAGGGGGCTACGAGCAGTACTTC. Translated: CATSRATGGYEQYF.

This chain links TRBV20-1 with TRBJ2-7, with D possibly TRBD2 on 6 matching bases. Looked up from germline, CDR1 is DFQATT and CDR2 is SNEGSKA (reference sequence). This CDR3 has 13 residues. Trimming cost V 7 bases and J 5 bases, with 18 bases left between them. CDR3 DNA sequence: TGCAGTGGACGGGACTTTCGCGGGGACGAGCAGTACTTC. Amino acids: CSGRDFRGDEQYF.

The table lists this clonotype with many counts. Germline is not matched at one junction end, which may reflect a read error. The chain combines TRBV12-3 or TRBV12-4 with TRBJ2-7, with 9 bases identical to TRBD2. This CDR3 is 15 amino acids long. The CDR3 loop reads CASSLAGVVPYEQYF. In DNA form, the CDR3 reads TGTGCCAGCAGCTTAGCGGGAGTAGTACCCTACGAGCAGTACTTC.

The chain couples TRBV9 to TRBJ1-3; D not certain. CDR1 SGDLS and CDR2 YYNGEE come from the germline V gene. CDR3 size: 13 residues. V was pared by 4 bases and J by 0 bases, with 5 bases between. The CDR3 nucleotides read TGTGCCAGCAGCCCGAACTCTGGAAACACCATATATTTT. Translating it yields CASSPNSGNTIYF. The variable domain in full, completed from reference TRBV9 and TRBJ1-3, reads DSGVTQTPKHLITATGQRVTLRCSPRSGDLSVYWYQQSLDQGLQFLIQYYNGEERAKGNILERFSAQQFPDLHSELNLSSLELGDSALYFCASSPNSGNTIYFGEGSWLTVV.

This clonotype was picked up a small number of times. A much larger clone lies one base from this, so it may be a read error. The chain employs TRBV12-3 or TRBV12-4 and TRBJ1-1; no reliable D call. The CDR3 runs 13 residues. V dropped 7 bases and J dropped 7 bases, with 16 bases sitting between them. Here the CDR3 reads CASTREGYIEAFF. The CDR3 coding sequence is TGTGCCAGCACCCGAGAGGGATACATTGAAGCTTTCTTT.

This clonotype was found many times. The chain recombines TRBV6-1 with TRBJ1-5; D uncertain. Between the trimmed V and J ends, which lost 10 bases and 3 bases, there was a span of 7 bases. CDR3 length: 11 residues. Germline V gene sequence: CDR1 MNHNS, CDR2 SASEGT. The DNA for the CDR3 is TGTGCCACCGGGGACAATCAGCCCCAGCATTTT. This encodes CATGDNQPQHF.

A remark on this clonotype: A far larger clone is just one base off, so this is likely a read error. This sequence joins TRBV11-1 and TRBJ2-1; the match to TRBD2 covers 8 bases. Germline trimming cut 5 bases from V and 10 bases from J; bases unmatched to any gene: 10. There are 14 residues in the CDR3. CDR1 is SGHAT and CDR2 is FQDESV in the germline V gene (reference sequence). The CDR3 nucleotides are TGTGCCAGCAGCATCGGGACTAGATCCTACGAGCAGTTCTTC. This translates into CASSIGTRSYEQFF.

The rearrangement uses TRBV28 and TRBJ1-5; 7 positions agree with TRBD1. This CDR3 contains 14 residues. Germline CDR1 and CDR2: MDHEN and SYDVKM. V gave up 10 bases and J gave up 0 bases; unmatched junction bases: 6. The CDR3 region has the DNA TGTGCCACCCCGGGACAGAATAGCAATCAGCCCCAGCATTTT. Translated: CATPGQNSNQPQHF. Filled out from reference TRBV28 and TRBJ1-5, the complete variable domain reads DVKVTQSSRYLVKRTGEKVFLECVQDMDHENMFWYRQDPGLGLRLIYFSYDVKMKEKGDIPEGYSVSREKKERFSLILESASTNQTSMYLCATPGQNSNQPQHFGDGTRLSIL.

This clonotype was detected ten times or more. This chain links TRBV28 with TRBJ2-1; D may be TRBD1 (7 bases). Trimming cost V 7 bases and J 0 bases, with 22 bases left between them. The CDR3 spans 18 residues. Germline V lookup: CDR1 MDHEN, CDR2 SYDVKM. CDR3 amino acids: CASTPEGATLSSYNEQFF. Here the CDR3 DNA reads TGTGCCAGCACCCCGGAGGGGGCGACCCTTAGCTCCTACAATGAGCAGTTCTTC.